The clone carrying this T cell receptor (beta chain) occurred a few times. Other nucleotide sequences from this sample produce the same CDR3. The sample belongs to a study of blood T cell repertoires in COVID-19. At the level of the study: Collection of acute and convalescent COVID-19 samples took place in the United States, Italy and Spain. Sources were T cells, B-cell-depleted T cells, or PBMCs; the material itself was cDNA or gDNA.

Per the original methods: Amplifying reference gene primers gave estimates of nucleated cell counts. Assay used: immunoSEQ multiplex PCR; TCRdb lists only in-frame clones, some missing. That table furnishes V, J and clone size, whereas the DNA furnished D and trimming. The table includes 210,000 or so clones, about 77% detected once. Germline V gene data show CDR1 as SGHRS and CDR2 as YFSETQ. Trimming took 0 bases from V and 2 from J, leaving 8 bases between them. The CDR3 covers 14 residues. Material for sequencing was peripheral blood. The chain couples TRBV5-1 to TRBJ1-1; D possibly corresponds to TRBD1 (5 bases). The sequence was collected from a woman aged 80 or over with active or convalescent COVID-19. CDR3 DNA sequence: TGCGCCAGCAGCTTGGGACAGTCCAACACTGAAGCTTTCTTT. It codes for CASSLGQSNTEAFF. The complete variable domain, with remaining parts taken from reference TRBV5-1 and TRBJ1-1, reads KAGVTQTPRYLIKTRGQQVTLSCSPISGHRSVSWYQQTPGQGLQFLFEYFSETQRNKGNFPGRFSGRQFSNSRSEMNVSTLELGDSALYLCASSLGQSNTEAFFGQGTRLTVV.